This TCR beta chain was identified in a study of HIV-infected children after antiretroviral therapy interruption. Study at large: Most children had recorded EBV and CMV exposure. Weeks 0, 48 and 150 were sampled under continuous treatment.

This clonotype came up many times. The sample's treatment: PENTA 11 planned treatment interruption arm or continuous ART arm. A 3' RACE protocol on RNA, with unique molecular identifiers, produced the TCR library. One entry per CDR3 protein results from TCRdb running MiXCR on the 3' RACE reads. The sample lists 30,000 to 40,000 distinct CDR3 sequences; approximately 6.1% were seen once. The CDR3 is 16 residues long. J was trimmed by 2 bases and V by 1 base; bases with no gene match: 7. Germline CDR1 MGHRA, CDR2 YSYEKL. This sample comprised CD45RA+ CD4+ T cells from PBMCs, pooled from several time points, obtained from a donor given antiretroviral therapy, either interrupted or continuous. As for subset: naive CD4+ CD45RA+ CD45RO- T cells. The TCR was taken from a pool of human donors with HIV. The chain employs TRBV4-1 and TRBJ1-2; 7 bases line up with TRBD1. CDR3 coding DNA: TGCGCCAGCAGCCAAGGGGCTGGACAGGACAACTATGGCTACACCTTC. Protein product: CASSQGAGQDNYGYTF.